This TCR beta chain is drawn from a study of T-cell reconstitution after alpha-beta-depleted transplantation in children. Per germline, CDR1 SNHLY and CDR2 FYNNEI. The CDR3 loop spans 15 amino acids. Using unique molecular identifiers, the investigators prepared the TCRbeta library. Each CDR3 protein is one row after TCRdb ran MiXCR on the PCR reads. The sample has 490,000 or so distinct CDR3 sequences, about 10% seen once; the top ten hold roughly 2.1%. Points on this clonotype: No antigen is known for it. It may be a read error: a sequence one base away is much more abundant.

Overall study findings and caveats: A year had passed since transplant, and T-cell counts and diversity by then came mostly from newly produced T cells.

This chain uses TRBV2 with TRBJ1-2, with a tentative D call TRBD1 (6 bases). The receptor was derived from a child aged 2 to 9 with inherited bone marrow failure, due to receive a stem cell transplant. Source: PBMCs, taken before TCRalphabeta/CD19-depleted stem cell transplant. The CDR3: CATSEGEGVFYGYTF. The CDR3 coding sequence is TGTGCCACCAGTGAAGGCGAGGGGGTCTTCTATGGCTACACCTTC. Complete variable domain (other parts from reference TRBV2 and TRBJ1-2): EPEVTQTPSHQVTQMGQEVILRCVPISNHLYFYWYRQILGQKVEFLVSFYNNEISEKSEIFDDQFSVERPDGSNFTLKIRSTKLEDSAMYFCATSEGEGVFYGYTFGSGTRLTVV.